The rows below give T cell receptor beta chains drawn from one sample of a study of OX40 agonist ivuxolimab in advanced cancers. Some clones are missing from TCRdb's copy, which holds only in-frame ones; the method was immunoSEQ multiplex PCR. The sample has fewer than 95,000 clones, 80% to 90% seen once. The sample in question was CD4+ or CD8+ T cells sorted from blood, obtained in a trial of the OX40 agonist ivuxolimab. Receptors were obtained from an adult with an advanced solid tumor such as melanoma, head and neck, liver or kidney cancer. Each CDR3 is given with its conserved first and last residue. A D gene is named only where the DNA matches it firmly. Size is omitted from some rows. Given values are once, few, many or a class for expanded clones.

J	D	V	size	DNA	CDR3
TRBJ1-3	NA	TRBV7-9	NA	TGTGCCAGCAGCCCCGAAGGCCCTATCTCTGGAAACACCATATATTTT	CASSPEGPISGNTIYF
TRBJ1-2	NA	TRBV19	NA	TGTGCCAGTATAGCGGCAGGACGATATAACTATGGCTACACCTTC	CASIAAGRYNYGYTF
TRBJ2-4	TRBD2	TRBV19	NA	TGTGCCAGTAGTATTACGGGAGCTAGCGGGGGGGGAACCAAAAACATTCAGTACTTC	CASSITGASGGGTKNIQYF
TRBJ1-1	NA	TRBV7-9	NA	TGTGCCAGCAGCTTCGGTGGGAACACTGAAGCTTTCTTT	CASSFGGNTEAFF
TRBJ2-5	TRBD2	TRBV11-2	once	TGTGCCAGCAGCATCGGGACTAGCGGAGCCCTACAAGAGACCCAGTACTTC	CASSIGTSGALQETQYF
TRBJ2-7	NA	TRBV6-5	NA	TGTGCCAGCGGGTCGGGGGCGTTCTCCTACGAGCAGTACTTC	CASGSGAFSYEQYF
TRBJ2-3	NA	TRBV4-1	many	TGCGCCAGCAGACACGACACAGATACGCAGTATTTT	CASRHDTDTQYF
TRBJ2-7	TRBD1	TRBV28	NA	TGTGCCAGCAGTTTGCCGGGACAGAGTCCCTACGAGCAGTACTTC	CASSLPGQSPYEQYF
TRBJ2-1	TRBD2	TRBV7-2	NA	TGTGCCAGCAGCTTAGTGCCGGGAGGTTCTGAGCAGTTCTTC	CASSLVPGGSEQFF
TRBJ2-7	TRBD2	TRBV4-1	NA	TGCGCCAGCAGCCAATTACTAGCGGGAAACTACGAGCAGTACTTC	CASSQLLAGNYEQYF
TRBJ2-7	NA	TRBV7-8	NA	TGTGCCAGCAGCTTACCAGGGATGGGCGACGAGCAGTACTTC	CASSLPGMGDEQYF
TRBJ2-1	TRBD2	TRBV27	NA	TGTGCCACCATAAGAGCGGGACTCTCCTACAATGAGCAGTTCTTC	CATIRAGLSYNEQFF
TRBJ2-2	TRBD2	TRBV11-1	NA	TGTGCCAGCAGCGGAACTAGCGGGAGGGCCGGAGCCGGGGAGCTGTTTTTT	CASSGTSGRAGAGELFF
TRBJ1-5	NA	TRBV19	NA	TGTGCCAGTAGTAGAGGGACGTATAGCAATCAGCCCCAGCATTTT	CASSRGTYSNQPQHF
TRBJ1-1	NA	TRBV11-1	NA	TGTGCCAGCAGCCCTGGGCAGCTAGCTTTCTTT	CASSPGQLAFF
TRBJ2-5	NA	TRBV2	NA	TGTGCCAGCAGTGAAGCATTCAGTGACGAGACCCAGTACTTC	CASSEAFSDETQYF
TRBJ2-2	TRBD2	TRBV2	NA	TGTGCCAGCACCAGTATGTTGGGACTAGCGACCGGGGAGCTGTTTTTT	CASTSMLGLATGELFF
TRBJ2-5	TRBD1	TRBV5-6	NA	TGTGCCAGCAGGTACAGGGGGCAAGAGACCCAGTACTTC	CASRYRGQETQYF
TRBJ1-3	TRBD1	TRBV19	NA	TGTGCCAGTAAGCGGACAGGGGACTCTGGAAACACCATATATTTT	CASKRTGDSGNTIYF
TRBJ2-3	TRBD1	TRBV10-3	NA	TGTGCCACCACACAGGGGGCTCTAGATACGCAGTATTTT	CATTQGALDTQYF
TRBJ1-1	NA	TRBV6-5	NA	TGTGCCAGCAGTTACTCTTTAGGGGTTGTTAACACTGAAGCTTTCTTT	CASSYSLGVVNTEAFF
TRBJ2-7	TRBD2	TRBV28	NA	TGTGCCAGCAGCTCAGGACTAGCGGGGGGGTTC	CASSSGLAGGF
TRBJ2-2	TRBD1	TRBV27	few	TGTGCCAGCAGTTTTCAGGGGGCGAACACCGGGGAGCTGTTTTTT	CASSFQGANTGELFF
TRBJ2-1	TRBD2	TRBV4-1	NA	TGCGCCAGCAGCCATCCTAGCGGGAGTGCCCACAATGAGCAGTTCTTC	CASSHPSGSAHNEQFF
TRBJ1-2	TRBD1	TRBV2	NA	TGTGCCAGCAGTCGGGACCGAGGACAGGGAGCCACTGGCTACACCTTC	CASSRDRGQGATGYTF
TRBJ1-1	NA	TRBV28	NA	TGTGCCAGCAGTTTACGGGCTGGGACTGAAGCTTTCTTT	CASSLRAGTEAFF
TRBJ2-5	NA	TRBV9	NA	TGTGCCAGCAGCATCTCGGGGAGCCTCCAAGAGACCCAGTACTTC	CASSISGSLQETQYF
TRBJ1-5	NA	TRBV19	NA	TGTGCCAGTAGATTTGATCTAATAGGCAATCAGCCCCAGCATTTT	CASRFDLIGNQPQHF
TRBJ1-1	NA	TRBV2	NA	TGTGCCAGCAGTGAAGGGTTGGGGACTGAAGCTTTCTTT	CASSEGLGTEAFF
TRBJ1-1	NA	TRBV7-2	NA	TGTGCCAGCAGCTTACACATGAACACTGAAGCTTTCTTT	CASSLHMNTEAFF
TRBJ2-3	TRBD1	TRBV9	NA	TGTGCCAGCAGCGTAGGAGGGGGACAGGGGGCGTCAGATACGCAGTATTTT	CASSVGGGQGASDTQYF
TRBJ2-7	TRBD2	TRBV5-1	NA	TGCGCCAGCAGCGGATCGGGACTAGCGGCTTCCTACGAGCAGTACTTC	CASSGSGLAASYEQYF
TRBJ2-7	NA	TRBV7-3	NA	TGTGCCAGCAGCAGGCAGGGCGGCCACGAGCAGTACTTC	CASSRQGGHEQYF
TRBJ1-1	NA	TRBV5-4	NA	TGTGCCAGCAGCTTAGGGGCGGGGGGCTTAGCTTTCTTT	CASSLGAGGLAFF
TRBJ2-5	TRBD2	TRBV30	NA	TGTGCCTACCTCTATCCCGGGACTAGAAAGGGAGAGACCCAGTACTTC	CAYLYPGTRKGETQYF
TRBJ2-7	TRBD1	TRBV28	NA	TGTGCCAGCAGCCCGAACAGGGGCTACGAGCAGTACTTC	CASSPNRGYEQYF
TRBJ1-5	NA	TRBV7-6	NA	TGTGCCAGCAGCTTAGATAGCAATCAGCCCCAGCATTTT	CASSLDSNQPQHF
TRBJ1-4	TRBD1	TRBV19	NA	TGTGCCAGTCGACTCCGGACAGGGGAAAAACTGTTTTTT	CASRLRTGEKLFF
TRBJ2-1	TRBD1	TRBV6-1	NA	TGTGCCAGCAGACAAGCCGGGACAGCCTACAATGAGCAGTTCTTC	CASRQAGTAYNEQFF